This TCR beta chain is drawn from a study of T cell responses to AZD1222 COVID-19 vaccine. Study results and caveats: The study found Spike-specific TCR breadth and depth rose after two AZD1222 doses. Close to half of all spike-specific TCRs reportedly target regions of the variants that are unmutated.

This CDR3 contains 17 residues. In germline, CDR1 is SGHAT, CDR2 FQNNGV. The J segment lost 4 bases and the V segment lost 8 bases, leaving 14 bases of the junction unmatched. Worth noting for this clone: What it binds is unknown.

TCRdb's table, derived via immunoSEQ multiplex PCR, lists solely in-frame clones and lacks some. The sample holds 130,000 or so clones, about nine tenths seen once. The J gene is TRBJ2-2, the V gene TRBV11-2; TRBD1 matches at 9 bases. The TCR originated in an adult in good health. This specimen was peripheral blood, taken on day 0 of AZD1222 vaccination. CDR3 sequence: CASRDPGTGKGTGELFF. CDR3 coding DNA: TGTGCCAGCCGAGATCCCGGGACAGGGAAGGGCACCGGGGAGCTGTTTTTT.